One sample yielded the 25 T cell receptor beta chains listed below, sequenced in a study of cytomegalovirus exposure and HLA in healthy donors. PCR involved 60 Vbeta and 13 Jbeta primers. Repertoires were generated with immunoSEQ multiplex PCR, while TCRdb's copy carries only in-frame clones and drops some. The data contain 190,000 or so clones, about 80% of them singletons. The specimen was PBMCs. The receptors were sampled from a boy younger than 18 in good health and CMV-seronegative.

The chain is built from TRBV5-1 and TRBJ2-7; 8 nucleotides line up with TRBD1. CDR1 and CDR2 from the germline V gene are SGHRS and YFSETQ. The CDR3 has 15 residues. Trimming took 5 bases from V and 4 from J; bases not matched to a gene: 11. For the CDR3, the DNA is TGCGCCAGCAGTAAGTACGGGGACAGGAATTACGAGCAGTACTTC. Amino acid sequence: CASSKYGDRNYEQYF.

J is TRBJ2-7 and V is TRBV11-3; a possible D gene is TRBD1 (6 bases). Germline CDR1 reads SGHNT; CDR2 reads YENEEA. This CDR3 is 16 amino acids long. V lost 4 bases and J 0 bases, leaving 16 bases between the germline ends. The CDR3 region has the DNA TGTGCCAGCAGCTCATACCAGGGGTCTGGCTCCTACGAGCAGTACTTC. Translated, it gives CASSSYQGSGSYEQYF.

This sequence joins TRBV13 and TRBJ1-6; 7 bases fit TRBD1. V lost 4 bases and J lost 5; bases outside the gene matches: 11. Germline CDR1 and CDR2: PRHDT and FYEKMQ (reference sequence). This CDR3 spans 17 amino acids. The CDR3 loop is CASSSQQWDSNNSPLHF. Here the CDR3 DNA reads TGTGCCAGCAGCTCACAGCAGTGGGACAGCAATAATTCACCCCTCCACTTT.

The V gene is TRBV6-1, the J gene TRBJ2-3; 8 nucleotides match TRBD1. CDR1 and CDR2 (germline): MNHNS, SASEGT. The junction had 7 bases not matched to a gene; V was cut back by 8 bases and J by 0 bases. The CDR3 loop spans 15 amino acids. CDR3 sequence: CASRLTGESTDTQYF. CDR3 nucleotide sequence: TGTGCCAGCCGACTGACAGGGGAAAGCACAGATACGCAGTATTTT.

This clone was seen once. The chain joins TRBV19 to TRBJ1-1; the match to TRBD1 covers 9 bases. CDR1 and CDR2 (germline): LNHDA, SQIVND (reference sequence). Germline trimming cut 4 bases from V and 5 bases from J; bases unmatched to any gene: 14. The CDR3 runs 17 residues. The CDR3 region has the DNA TGTGCCAGTAGTAGCTGGACAGGGGTAGGAGTGGTAACTGAAGCTTTCTTT. Translating gives CASSSWTGVGVVTEAFF.

V is TRBV5-6 and J is TRBJ1-1; 8 bases line up with TRBD1. Germline V CDR1 and CDR2: SGHDT, YYEEEE. This CDR3 spans 15 amino acids. Trimming removed 0 bases from V and 5 bases from J; junction bases left unmatched: 6. In DNA form, the CDR3 reads TGTGCCAGCAGCTTGGATTGGACAGGGTTAACTGAAGCTTTCTTT. Protein product: CASSLDWTGLTEAFF.

The CDR3 loop is CASSAGTSGSSRYF. The CDR3 DNA sequence: TGTGCCAGCAGCGCTGGAACTAGCGGGAGCTCTCGGTACTTC. The chain joins TRBV9 to TRBJ2-7, with 11 positions matching TRBD2. With V trimmed by 3 bases and J by 12 bases, 11 bases remained unmatched. CDR3 length: 14 residues. Looked up from germline, CDR1 is SGDLS and CDR2 is YYNGEE.

The chain joins TRBV7-9 to TRBJ2-3; 9 positions match TRBD1. The CDR3 length is 16 residues. CDR1 is SEHNR and CDR2 is FQNEAQ in the germline V gene (reference sequence). V gave up 5 bases and J gave up 6 bases; unmatched junction bases: 12. CDR3 DNA: TGTGCCAGCAGCGGCGCAAGGACAGGGGCGGGGGATACGCAGTATTTT. Protein sequence: CASSGARTGAGDTQYF.

This chain joins TRBV7-2 and TRBJ2-1; weak D call: TRBD1 (6 bases). This CDR3 has 14 residues. V was cut by 5 bases and J by 2 bases, with 10 bases left in between. Germline CDR1 SGHTA, CDR2 FQGNSA. The CDR3 nucleotides are TGTGCCAGCAGCGCCTGGACAGCCTACAATGAGCAGTTCTTC. Translated: CASSAWTAYNEQFF.

This clone was picked up one time. The chain is built from TRBV7-8 and TRBJ2-7; no firm D call. The CDR3 covers 12 residues. V was pared by 5 bases and J by 8 bases, with 13 bases between. Germline-derived CDR1 and CDR2 are SGHVS and FQNEAQ. The CDR3 DNA is TGTGCCAGCAGCGCCTCCTACGACAAGCAGTACTTC. This codes for CASSASYDKQYF.

This chain links TRBV19 with TRBJ2-5; unclear D gene. Germline V lookup: CDR1 LNHDA, CDR2 SQIVND (reference sequence). The length of the CDR3 is 12 residues. V was pared by 2 bases and J by 4 bases, with 5 bases between. The CDR3, as DNA: TGTGCCAGTAGTATAACGGGAGAGACCCAGTACTTC. The encoded protein is CASSITGETQYF. Variable domain in full (rest from reference TRBV19 and TRBJ2-5): DGGITQSPKYLFRKEGQNVTLSCEQNLNHDAMYWYRQDPGQGLRLIYYSQIVNDFQKGDIAEGYSVSREKKESFPLTVTSAQKNPTAFYLCASSITGETQYFGPGTRLLVL.

The chain joins TRBV6-6 to TRBJ2-7, with D unclear. V was trimmed by 2 bases and J by 3 bases, leaving 14 bases between them. The CDR3 has 15 residues. Germline V CDR1 and CDR2: MNHNY, SVGAGI (reference sequence). The CDR3 DNA reads as TGTGCCAGCAGTTACGTGTTCGAGGCCAACTACGAGCAGTACTTC. This gives the protein CASSYVFEANYEQYF.

The gene calls are TRBV11-1 and TRBJ2-7; 8 nucleotides match TRBD1. J lost 4 bases, V lost 6 bases, and 11 bases had no gene match. Looked up from germline, CDR1 is SGHAT and CDR2 is FQDESV (reference sequence). This CDR3 spans 15 amino acids. The CDR3 DNA reads as TGTGCCAGCAGGGGGATCTCGGGACAGGATTACGAGCAGTACTTC. Translating gives CASRGISGQDYEQYF.

This clone was detected only a few times. V gene TRBV9 combines with J gene TRBJ1-6; D perhaps matches TRBD1 (5 bases). This CDR3 is built from 15 residues. Germline-derived CDR1 and CDR2 are SGDLS and YYNGEE. V lost 4 bases to trimming and J lost 10 bases, with 18 bases between them. The CDR3 reads CASSPRGGTNSPLHF. CDR3 nucleotide sequence: TGTGCCAGCAGCCCCCGGGGAGGGACCAACTCACCCCTCCACTTT.

This chain uses TRBV7-9 with TRBJ2-7; weak D call: TRBD1 (5 bases). The germline V gene encodes CDR1 SEHNR and CDR2 FQNEAQ (reference sequence). The CDR3 totals 12 residues. Trimming left V 8 bases short and J 3 bases short, with 11 bases between. Here the CDR3 DNA reads TGTGCCAGCGCGAGACAGCTCTACGAGCAGTACTTC. As protein: CASARQLYEQYF.

The rearrangement links TRBV11-3 to TRBJ2-3; a possible D gene is TRBD1 (6 bases). CDR1 is SGHNT, CDR2 YENEEA, per germline. V lost 4 bases and J lost 2, with 13 bases in between. This CDR3 spans 15 amino acids. The CDR3: CASSSQGSDTDTQYF. In DNA form, the CDR3 reads TGTGCCAGCAGCTCACAGGGAAGTGACACAGATACGCAGTATTTT.

This clone appeared a single time. This chain connects TRBV5-1 to TRBJ2-7; 7 bases are shared with TRBD1. CDR3 length: 14 residues. V lost 1 base and J lost 5; bases outside the gene matches: 6. The germline gives CDR1 SGHRS, CDR2 YFSETQ. The CDR3 DNA follows: TGCGCCAGCAGCTTGCGGGACAGCTTTAACGAGCAGTACTTC. It specifies CASSLRDSFNEQYF.

The J gene is TRBJ2-1, the V gene TRBV7-8, with TRBD2 as a possible D gene (5 bases). With 5 bases removed from V and 7 bases from J, the gap between germline ends came to 21 bases. CDR1 and CDR2 from the germline V gene are SGHVS and FQNEAQ. The CDR3 is 16 residues long. The CDR3 DNA is TGTGCCAGCAGCGCTAGAGGAGGAATTCTCACGAATGAGCAGTTCTTC. This encodes CASSARGGILTNEQFF.

The chain links TRBV30 to TRBJ1-6, with D perhaps TRBD1 (6 bases). V lost 4 bases to trimming and J lost 10 bases, with 14 bases between them. Germline lookup yields CDR1 GTSNPN and CDR2 SVGIG (reference sequence). The CDR3 is 13 amino acids. The CDR3 sequence: CAWTERGYSPLHF. As DNA, the CDR3 is TGTGCCTGGACTGAAAGGGGGTACTCACCCCTCCACTTT.

This chain links TRBV11-3 with TRBJ2-6; 7 bases are a match to TRBD1. This CDR3 is 17 amino acids long. V was pared by 4 bases and J by 1 base, with 7 bases of the junction left unmatched. Germline CDR1 is SGHNT and CDR2 is YENEEA. As DNA, the CDR3 is TGTGCCAGCAGCTATCGGCAGGGGGTGTCTGGGGCCAACGTCCTGACTTTC. Translating it yields CASSYRQGVSGANVLTF.

The V gene is TRBV6-5, the J gene TRBJ1-1, with 8 bases aligning to TRBD1. CDR1 is MNHEY and CDR2 is SVGAGI in the germline V gene. CDR3 length equals 15 residues. Trimming cost V 0 bases and J 10 bases; bases outside gene matches: 10. The CDR3 reads CASSYSIGQGTRAFF. The DNA of the CDR3 is TGTGCCAGCAGTTACTCAATCGGACAGGGCACACGAGCTTTCTTT.

This clone was observed once. The chain combines TRBV4-2 with TRBJ1-6; tentatively, D is TRBD1 (6 bases). Germline values: CDR1 LGHNA, CDR2 YNFKEQ. Trimming removed 4 bases at V and 14 bases at J, with 15 bases between. The CDR3 runs 13 residues. CDR3 coding DNA: TGTGCCAGCAGCCGGACAGTCTTCGAGGCCCTCCACTTT. Its translation is CASSRTVFEALHF.

This clone appeared once. The chain is built from TRBV6-1 and TRBJ1-4, with 8 bases lining up with TRBD1. The V and J ends lost 1 base and 5 bases, in that order; junction bases with no gene match: 9. This CDR3 spans 17 amino acids. Germline loops: CDR1 MNHNS, CDR2 SASEGT. CDR3 bases: TGTGCCAGCAGTGAAGAACGAACAGGGGGGCCCAATGAAAAACTGTTTTTT. Residues: CASSEERTGGPNEKLFF.

V usage is TRBV9 and J usage is TRBJ2-5; 8 bases agree with TRBD2. V was clipped by 2 bases and J by 11 bases; unmatched bases: 11. This CDR3 has 14 amino acids. Germline assignment: CDR1 SGDLS and CDR2 YYNGEE. The CDR3 sequence is CASSVRLSGGEQYF. The CDR3 DNA follows: TGTGCCAGCAGCGTGCGCCTGTCGGGGGGGGAGCAGTACTTC.

V gene TRBV19 combines with J gene TRBJ1-4; TRBD1 aligns across 8 bases. Germline values: CDR1 LNHDA, CDR2 SQIVND (reference sequence). The trim removed 4 bases at V and 6 bases at J, leaving 4 bases unmatched. This CDR3 comprises 14 residues. CDR3 DNA sequence: TGTGCCAGTAGTAAGACAGGGGTTGATGAAAAACTGTTTTTT. Its translation is CASSKTGVDEKLFF.